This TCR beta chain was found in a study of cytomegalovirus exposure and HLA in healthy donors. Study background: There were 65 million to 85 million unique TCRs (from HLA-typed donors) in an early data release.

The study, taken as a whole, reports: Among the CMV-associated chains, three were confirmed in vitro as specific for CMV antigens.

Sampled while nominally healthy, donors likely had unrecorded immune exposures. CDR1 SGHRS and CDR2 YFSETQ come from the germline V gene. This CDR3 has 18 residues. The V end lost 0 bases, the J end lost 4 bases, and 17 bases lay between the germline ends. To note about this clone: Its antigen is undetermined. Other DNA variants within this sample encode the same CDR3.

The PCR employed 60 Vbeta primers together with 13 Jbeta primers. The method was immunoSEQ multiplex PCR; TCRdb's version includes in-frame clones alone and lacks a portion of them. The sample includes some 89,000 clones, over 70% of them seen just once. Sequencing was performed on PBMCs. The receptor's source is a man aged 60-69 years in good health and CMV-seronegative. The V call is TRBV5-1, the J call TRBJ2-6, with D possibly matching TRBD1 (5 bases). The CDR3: CASSLVGQFDSGANVLTF. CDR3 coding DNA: TGCGCCAGCAGCTTGGTGGGGCAGTTTGACTCCGGGGCCAACGTCCTGACTTTC.